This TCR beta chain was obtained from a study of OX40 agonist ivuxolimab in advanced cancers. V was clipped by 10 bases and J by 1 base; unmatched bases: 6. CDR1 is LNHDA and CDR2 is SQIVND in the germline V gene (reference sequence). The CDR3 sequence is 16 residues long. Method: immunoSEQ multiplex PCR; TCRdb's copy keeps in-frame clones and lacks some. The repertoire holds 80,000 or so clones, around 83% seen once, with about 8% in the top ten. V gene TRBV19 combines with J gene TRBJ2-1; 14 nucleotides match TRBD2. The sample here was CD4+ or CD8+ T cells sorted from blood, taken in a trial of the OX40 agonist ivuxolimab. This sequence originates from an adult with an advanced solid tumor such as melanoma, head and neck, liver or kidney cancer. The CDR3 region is CATGLAGAGSYNEQFF. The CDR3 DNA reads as TGTGCCACGGGACTAGCGGGAGCTGGATCCTACAATGAGCAGTTCTTC.